The TCR beta chain under discussion was sequenced for a study of T cells in Graves' hyperthyroidism and ophthalmopathy (dated by TCRdb to between 2019 and 2020). Describing the broader study: Peripheral blood was sampled at the time of initial diagnosis, prior to any treatment. After blood sampling, hyperthyroidism patients were treated with methimazole at a starting dose of 30 mg daily, and ophthalmopathy patients were treated with high-dose intravenous methylprednisolone. Whether ophthalmopathy could be predicted prospectively was tested in an independent validation cohort made up of 18 to 20 hyperthyroidism patients plus 17 patients who later progressed to ophthalmopathy. The 75 to 100 discovery patients were randomly split 7:3 into training and test sets. In addition, the study compared T-cell repertoires in thyroid tissue and in blood from several Graves' hyperthyroidism patients. TCR V-J signatures able to tell the groups apart were searched for in a discovery cohort of approximately 95 patients, of whom 43 had Graves' ophthalmopathy and about 60 had stable Graves' hyperthyroidism. TCR Vbeta CDR3 sequencing of 135 peripheral blood samples (roughly 43 ophthalmopathy, 75 hyperthyroidism and around 17 progressor patients) is reported in the paper. Results the study describes overall, beyond this receptor: In validation, the model predicted progression to ophthalmopathy a median of 6.5 months before onset, with roughly 70% sensitivity and just under 75% specificity. Most expanded thyroid clonotypes (frequency above 0.001) were also detected in blood, a finding suggesting that blood repertoires may reflect thyroid immune responses. No statistical method was used to set the sample size in advance, and investigators knew the group allocation. In cross-validation, a model built on a 13 V-J signature told ophthalmopathy apart from stable hyperthyroidism with just under 90% sensitivity and approximately 81% specificity, and in testing the same model reached 80%/75%.

The TCR beta CDR3 regions were amplified from the RNA transcripts. A first-round RT-PCR of the TCR CDR3 used the HTBI primer set with the Qiagen OneStep RT-PCR kit. Libraries were constructed in a second round of multiplex PCR, after which size selection and purification were carried out. Sequencing of the libraries was done on an Illumina HiSeq2000 using paired-end 100 bp reads. In the paper's pipeline: Raw data were processed with SOAPnuke, discarding reads with adapters, uncalled bases, mean Phred below 15, or no exact constant-primer or identifier match. High-quality paired reads were merged with COPE v1.2.5, and unique nucleotide sequences were defined as clonotypes. MiTCR v1.1 was used to align the clonotypes against IMGT TRBV, TRBD and TRBJ reference segments. Only V-J combinations with frequency above 0.0001, covering 98% to 99.2% of repertoires, were analysed. The TCS score was defined as F50 (clonal expansion) divided by E x V (chaos), with BLOSUM62-based TCRdist calculated between CDR3 peptides within each V-J. Welch's t-statistics and random forest reduced roughly 540 V-J features to 13, which were used in a naive Bayes classifier (R e1071). TCRdb reanalyzed the raw reads on its own, using fastp at Q25 for trimming and MiXCR for clone calling, and kept in-frame beta chains. Records with the same CDR3 protein are collapsed into one entry carrying the most frequent genes and DNA. The V and J calls were not made by the authors but by TCRdb's processing. A total of hundreds of thousands of distinct CDR3 sequences appear in this sample, 14% of them only once. About 15% of the sample rests with the top ten.

The germline V gene (reference sequence) gives CDR1 as DFQATT and CDR2 as SNEGSKA. The CDR3 contains 15 residues, cysteine and phenylalanine counted. The sequence is cut down to CDR3 DNA, 45 bases in frame from base 1. Trimming takes 0 bases off V and 7 bases off J; junction bases not matched to a gene: 7. This clonotype was seen many times. The specificity of this receptor is unknown. Base qualities were left out, and no much larger clone turns up one base away. Stable Graves' hyperthyroidism was defined as the absence of progression to ophthalmopathy over 18 months of follow-up. Hyperthyroidism patients were aged 18 to 65 years and newly diagnosed, with disease duration of less than 2 months. The study excluded patients with uncontrolled infections, other autoimmune diseases, pregnancy or lactation. Clinical symptoms, serum thyroxine and TRAb, thyroid ultrasound, and orbital computed tomography formed the basis for the diagnoses. Ficoll-Paque density gradient centrifugation was used to isolate PBMCs from approximately 10 ml of fresh peripheral blood. Total RNA was extracted using Trizol reagent, and RNA quality was assessed on an Agilent 2100 Bioanalyzer.

Sample: blood. This sequence was found in a woman between 40 and 50 years old with Graves' hyperthyroidism. The V and J genes are TRBV20-1 and TRBJ2-7, and 12 bases in between align with TRBD2. The nucleotides read TGCAGTGCTAGAGAACTAGCGGGGGGCTGGATGGAGCAGTACTTC. Its translation reads: CSARELAGGWMEQYF.